Below are 5 T cell receptor beta chains sequenced from a single sample in a study of T cells in Graves' hyperthyroidism and ophthalmopathy. Amplified TCR beta CDR3 regions came from RNA transcripts. The HTBI primer set served for first-round RT-PCR of the TCR CDR3. TCRdb fed the multiplex PCR reads into MiXCR, producing one record per CDR3 protein. Of about 700,000 distinct CDR3 sequences listed, around 15% were seen once; the top ten hold roughly 10%. The source material was blood. These receptors were obtained from a woman younger than 30 with Graves' hyperthyroidism.

The rearrangement uses TRBV4-3 and TRBJ2-7; 7 bases line up with TRBD1. The CDR3 length is 15 residues. With V trimmed by 0 bases and J by 1 base, 3 bases remained unmatched. Germline CDR1 reads LGHNA; CDR2 reads YSLEER. CDR3 loop: CASSQDRDRSYEQYF. As DNA, the CDR3 is TGCGCCAGCAGCCAAGACCGGGACAGATCCTACGAGCAGTACTTC.

This clonotype came up a few times. The CDR3 loop is CASSVTGPLNSPLHF. Written as DNA, the CDR3 is TGTGCCAGCAGTGTGACAGGGCCCCTCAATTCACCCCTCCACTTT. This sequence joins TRBV6-1 and TRBJ1-6; 7 bases are shared with TRBD1. V lost 4 bases, J lost 7 bases, and 7 bases stayed unmatched. Per the germline V gene, CDR1 is MNHNS and CDR2 is SASEGT. The CDR3 runs to 15 residues.

V is TRBV5-1 and J is TRBJ1-2; 8 positions match TRBD1. CDR1 is SGHRS and CDR2 is YFSETQ in the germline V gene. After removal of 4 bases from V and 7 bases from J, the junction contained 6 bases not matched to a gene. The CDR3 covers 13 residues. The CDR3 here is CASSTDREFGYTF. CDR3 sequence (DNA): TGCGCCAGCAGCACGGACAGGGAATTTGGCTACACCTTC.

Many counts were recorded for this clonotype. The genes are TRBV12-3 or TRBV12-4 and TRBJ1-1; D uncertain. V lost 7 bases to trimming and J lost 5 bases, with 23 bases between them. CDR3 length: 16 residues. The CDR3 spells CASILSLWRARTEAFF. CDR3 DNA sequence: TGTGCCAGCATCCTCTCGCTGTGGAGGGCAAGGACTGAAGCTTTCTTT.

This clonotype showed up many times. Here the CDR3 reads CASSVGFGGEIHEQYF. The CDR3 coding sequence is TGTGCCAGCAGCGTAGGTTTCGGGGGGGAAATCCACGAGCAGTACTTC. The V and J genes are TRBV9 and TRBJ2-7; 8 bases match TRBD2. CDR1 SGDLS and CDR2 YYNGEE come from the germline V gene. This CDR3 is built from 16 residues. V was pared by 0 bases and J by 5 bases, with 10 bases of the junction left unmatched.